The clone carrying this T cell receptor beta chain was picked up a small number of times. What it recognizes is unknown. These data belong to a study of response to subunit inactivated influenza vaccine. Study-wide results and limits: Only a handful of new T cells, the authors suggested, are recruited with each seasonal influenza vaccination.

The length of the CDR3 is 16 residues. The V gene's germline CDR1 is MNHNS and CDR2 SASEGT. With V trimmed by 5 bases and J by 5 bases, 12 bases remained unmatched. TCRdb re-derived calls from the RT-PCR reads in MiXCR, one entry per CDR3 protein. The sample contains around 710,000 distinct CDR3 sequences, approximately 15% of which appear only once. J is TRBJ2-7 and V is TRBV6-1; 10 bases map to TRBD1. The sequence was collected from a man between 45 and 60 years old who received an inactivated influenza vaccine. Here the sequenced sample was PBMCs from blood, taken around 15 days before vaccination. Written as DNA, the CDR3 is TGTGCCAGCAGTCGTAACCCCACGACAGGGGGCCACGAGCAGTACTTC. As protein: CASSRNPTTGGHEQYF.